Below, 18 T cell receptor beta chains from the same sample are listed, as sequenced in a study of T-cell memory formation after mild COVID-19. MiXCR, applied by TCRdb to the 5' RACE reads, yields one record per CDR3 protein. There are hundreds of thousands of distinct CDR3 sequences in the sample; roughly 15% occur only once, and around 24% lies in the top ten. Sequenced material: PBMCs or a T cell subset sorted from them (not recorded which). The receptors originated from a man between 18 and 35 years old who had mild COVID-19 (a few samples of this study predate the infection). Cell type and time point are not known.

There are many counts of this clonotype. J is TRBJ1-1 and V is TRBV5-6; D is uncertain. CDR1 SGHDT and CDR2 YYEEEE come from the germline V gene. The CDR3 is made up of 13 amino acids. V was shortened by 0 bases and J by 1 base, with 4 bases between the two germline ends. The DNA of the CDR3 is TGTGCCAGCAGCTTGGTCAGGAACACTGAAGCTTTCTTT. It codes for CASSLVRNTEAFF.

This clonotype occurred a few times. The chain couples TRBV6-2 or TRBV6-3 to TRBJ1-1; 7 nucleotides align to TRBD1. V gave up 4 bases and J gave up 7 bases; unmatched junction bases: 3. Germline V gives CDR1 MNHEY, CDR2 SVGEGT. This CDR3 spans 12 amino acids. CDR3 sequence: CASSFRTGEAFF. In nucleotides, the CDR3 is TGTGCCAGCAGTTTCCGGACAGGTGAAGCTTTCTTT.

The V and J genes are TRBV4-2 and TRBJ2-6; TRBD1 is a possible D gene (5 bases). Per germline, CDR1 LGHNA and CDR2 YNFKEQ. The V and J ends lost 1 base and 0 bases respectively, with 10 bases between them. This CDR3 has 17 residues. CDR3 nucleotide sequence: TGTGCCAGCAGCCAAGTCGGAAGGGGCTCTGGGGCCAACGTCCTGACTTTC. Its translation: CASSQVGRGSGANVLTF.

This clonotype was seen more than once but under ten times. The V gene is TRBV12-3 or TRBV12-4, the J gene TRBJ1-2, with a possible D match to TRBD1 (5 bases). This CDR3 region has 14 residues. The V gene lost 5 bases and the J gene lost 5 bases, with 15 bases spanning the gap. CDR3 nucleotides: TGTGCCAGCAGTCTCAATTACGGGGGGTATGGCTACACCTTC. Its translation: CASSLNYGGYGYTF.

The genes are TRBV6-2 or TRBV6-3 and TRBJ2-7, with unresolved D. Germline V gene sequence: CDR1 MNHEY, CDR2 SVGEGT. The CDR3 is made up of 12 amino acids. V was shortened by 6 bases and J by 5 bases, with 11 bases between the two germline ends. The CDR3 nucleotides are TGTGCCAGCAGCTACAGCGTGGACGAGCAGTACTTC. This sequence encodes CASSYSVDEQYF.

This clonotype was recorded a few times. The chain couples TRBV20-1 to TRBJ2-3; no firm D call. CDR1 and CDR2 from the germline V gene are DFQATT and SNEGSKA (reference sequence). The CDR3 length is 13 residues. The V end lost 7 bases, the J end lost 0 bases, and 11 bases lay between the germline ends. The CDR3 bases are TGCAGTGTCCCGGCCCCTAGCACAGATACGCAGTATTTT. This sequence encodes CSVPAPSTDTQYF.

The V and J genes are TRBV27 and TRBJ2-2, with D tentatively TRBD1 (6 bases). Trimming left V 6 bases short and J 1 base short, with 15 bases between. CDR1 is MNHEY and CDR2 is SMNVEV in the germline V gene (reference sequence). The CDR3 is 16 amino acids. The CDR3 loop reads CASRPGTGRNTGELFF. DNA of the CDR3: TGTGCCAGCAGGCCCGGTACAGGGAGGAACACCGGGGAGCTGTTTTTT.

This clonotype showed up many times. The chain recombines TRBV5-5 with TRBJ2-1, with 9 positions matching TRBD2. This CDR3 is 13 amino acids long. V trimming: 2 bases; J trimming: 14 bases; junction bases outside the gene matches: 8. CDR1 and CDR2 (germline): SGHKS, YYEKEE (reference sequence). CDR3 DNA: TGTGCCAGCAGCTTTCTTGCGGGGGGGCCGGAGTTCTTC. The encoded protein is CASSFLAGGPEFF.

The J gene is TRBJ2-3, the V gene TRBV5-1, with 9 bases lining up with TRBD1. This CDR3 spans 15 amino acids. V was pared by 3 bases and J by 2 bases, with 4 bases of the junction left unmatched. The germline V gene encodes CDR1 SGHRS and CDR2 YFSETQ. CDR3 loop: CASSSGDRVTDTQYF. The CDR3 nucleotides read TGCGCCAGCAGCTCGGGGGACAGGGTCACAGATACGCAGTATTTT.

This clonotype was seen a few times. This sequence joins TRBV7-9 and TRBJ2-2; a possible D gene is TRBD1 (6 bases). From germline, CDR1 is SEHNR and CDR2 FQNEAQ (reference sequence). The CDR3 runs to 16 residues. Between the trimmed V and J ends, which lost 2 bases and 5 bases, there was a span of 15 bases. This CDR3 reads CASSLSTGHLTGELFF. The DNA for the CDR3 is TGTGCCAGCAGCTTATCCACGGGACACCTAACCGGGGAGCTGTTTTTT.

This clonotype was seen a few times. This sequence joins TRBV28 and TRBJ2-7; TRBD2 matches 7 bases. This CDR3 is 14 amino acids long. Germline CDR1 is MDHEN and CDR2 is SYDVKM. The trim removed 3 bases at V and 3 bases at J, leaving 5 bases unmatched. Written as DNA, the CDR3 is TGTGCCAGCAGTTTCGCCGGGGGGTTCTACGAGCAGTACGTC. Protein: CASSFAGGFYEQYV.

The CDR3 DNA sequence: TGTGCCATCAGCCCCAGAAGCGGGGGGATTGTACGCCGAAACACCGGGGAGCTGTTTTTT. Residues: CAISPRSGGIVRRNTGELFF. V and J are TRBV10-3 and TRBJ2-2, with TRBD2 identical over 9 bases. The CDR3 is 20 amino acids. With V trimmed by 6 bases and J by 2 bases, 19 bases remained unmatched. Looked up from germline, CDR1 is ENHRY and CDR2 is SYGVKD.

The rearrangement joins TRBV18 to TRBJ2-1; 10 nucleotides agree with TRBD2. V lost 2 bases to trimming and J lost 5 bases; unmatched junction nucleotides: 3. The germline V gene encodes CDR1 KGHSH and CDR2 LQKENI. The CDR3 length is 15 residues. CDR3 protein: CASSPIGLADNEQFF. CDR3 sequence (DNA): TGTGCCAGCTCACCAATCGGACTAGCGGACAATGAGCAGTTCTTC. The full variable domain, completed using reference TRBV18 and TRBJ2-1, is NAGVMQNPRHLVRRRGQEARLRCSPMKGHSHVYWYRQLPEEGLKFMVYLQKENIIDESGMPKERFSAEFPKEGPSILRIQQVVRGDSAAYFCASSPIGLADNEQFFGPGTRLTVL.

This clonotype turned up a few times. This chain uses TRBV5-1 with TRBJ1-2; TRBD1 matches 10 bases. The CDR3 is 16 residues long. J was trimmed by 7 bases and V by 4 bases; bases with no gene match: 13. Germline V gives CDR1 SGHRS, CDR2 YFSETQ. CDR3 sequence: CASSVGPPGQGFGYTF. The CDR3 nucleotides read TGCGCCAGCAGCGTGGGACCCCCGGGACAGGGGTTTGGCTACACCTTC.

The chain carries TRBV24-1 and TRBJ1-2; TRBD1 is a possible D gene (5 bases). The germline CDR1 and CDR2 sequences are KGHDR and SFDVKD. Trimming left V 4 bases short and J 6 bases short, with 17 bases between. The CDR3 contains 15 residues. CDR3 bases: TGTGCCACCAGTGACCCGTCCCCAGGGCAACATGGCTACACCTTC. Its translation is CATSDPSPGQHGYTF.

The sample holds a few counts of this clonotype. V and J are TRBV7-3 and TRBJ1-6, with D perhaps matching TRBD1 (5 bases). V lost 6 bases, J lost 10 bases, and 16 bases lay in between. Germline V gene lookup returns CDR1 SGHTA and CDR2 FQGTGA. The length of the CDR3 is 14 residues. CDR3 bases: TGTGCCAGCAGGGCGGGGGGGGAAGAATCACCCCTCCACTTT. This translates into CASRAGGEESPLHF.

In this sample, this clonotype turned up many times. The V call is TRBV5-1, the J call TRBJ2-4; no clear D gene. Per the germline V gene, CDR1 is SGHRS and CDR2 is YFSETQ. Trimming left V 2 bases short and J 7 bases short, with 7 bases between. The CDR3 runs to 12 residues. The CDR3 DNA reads TGCGCCAGCAGCTTCAATGGCAACATTCAGTACTTC. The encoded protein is CASSFNGNIQYF.

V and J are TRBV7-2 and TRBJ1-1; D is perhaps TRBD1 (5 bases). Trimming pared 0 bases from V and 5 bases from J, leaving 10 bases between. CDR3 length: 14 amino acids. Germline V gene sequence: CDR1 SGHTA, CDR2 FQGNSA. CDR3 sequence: CASSLAFGGTEAFF. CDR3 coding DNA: TGTGCCAGCAGCTTAGCTTTCGGGGGAACTGAAGCTTTCTTT.